The next 30 T cell receptor beta chains were all read from a single sample in a study of blood T cells in healthy people across ages. A second PCR of roughly 7 to 11 cycles used a sample-barcoded 5' primer and a J-beta primer mix. Via MiXCR, TCRdb re-called the 5' RACE reads, giving one row per CDR3 protein. This sample has around 520,000 distinct CDR3 sequences, with over 25% found just once. These same records also appear under a second study, on T cells of mothers and their children.

Sequences were obtained from blood. These TCRs come from a boy under 10 years old in good health.

V and J are TRBV28 and TRBJ1-5; D remains ambiguous. V shed 2 bases and J shed 6 bases, with 17 bases lying between them. The CDR3 covers 16 residues. The V gene's germline CDR1 is MDHEN and CDR2 SYDVKM. The CDR3 spells CASSLGVGSVAQPQHF. Written as DNA, the CDR3 is TGTGCCAGCAGTTTAGGGGTAGGGAGCGTAGCTCAGCCCCAGCATTTT. Full variable domain (remainder filled in from reference TRBV28 and TRBJ1-5): DVKVTQSSRYLVKRTGEKVFLECVQDMDHENMFWYRQDPGLGLRLIYFSYDVKMKEKGDIPEGYSVSREKKERFSLILESASTNQTSMYLCASSLGVGSVAQPQHFGDGTRLSIL.

This chain joins TRBV3-1 and TRBJ1-1; TRBD1 might be the D (6 bases). Trimming stripped 9 bases from V and 2 bases from J, with 16 bases between. The CDR3 contains 14 residues. Per germline, CDR1 LGHDT and CDR2 YNNKEL (reference sequence). CDR3 region: CASTQGPSNTEAFF. Here the CDR3 DNA reads TGTGCCAGTACCCAGGGGCCATCCAACACTGAAGCTTTCTTT.

The chain is built from TRBV27 and TRBJ2-5; D is tentatively TRBD1 or TRBD2 (5 bases each). Germline assignment: CDR1 MNHEY and CDR2 SMNVEV (reference sequence). This CDR3 contains 14 residues. Trimming left V 2 bases short and J 7 bases short, with 14 bases between. This chain's CDR3 is CASSLPGPPRTQYF. Written as DNA, the CDR3 is TGTGCCAGCAGTTTACCGGGACCACCTAGGACCCAGTACTTC.

The CDR3 spells CSASIAGGRDTQYF. The CDR3 DNA reads TGCAGTGCTAGTATAGCGGGAGGGAGAGATACGCAGTATTTT. The V and J genes are TRBV20-1 and TRBJ2-3; 11 nucleotides line up with TRBD2. This CDR3 region has 14 residues. Germline values: CDR1 DFQATT, CDR2 SNEGSKA (reference sequence). V lost 3 bases to trimming and J lost 5 bases; unmatched junction nucleotides: 4.

In DNA, the CDR3 is TGTGCCACCAGCAGGAGACAGGCAACTAATGAAAAACTGTTTTTT. Translation: CATSRRQATNEKLFF. The chain is built from TRBV15 and TRBJ1-4, with D maybe TRBD1 (6 bases). Trimming cost V 3 bases and J 0 bases, with 8 bases left between them. The CDR3 contains 15 residues. Germline V gene data show CDR1 as LNHNV and CDR2 as YYDKDF (reference sequence).

This clonotype was detected a few times. The genes are TRBV4-2 and TRBJ2-3; D tentatively reads TRBD1 or TRBD2 (7 bases each). CDR1 LGHNA and CDR2 YNFKEQ come from the germline V gene. V lost 5 bases and J 3 bases, leaving 27 bases between the germline ends. The CDR3 totals 19 residues. The DNA for the CDR3 is TGTGCCAGCAGCGCAGGGGAAGGGGGCGGGAGCTTACTTACAGATACGCAGTATTTT. Its translation is CASSAGEGGGSLLTDTQYF.

The genes are TRBV12-3 or TRBV12-4 and TRBJ2-5; D perhaps matches TRBD2 (6 bases). The J call may be wrong; the DNA end is better matched by TRBJ2-7. The CDR3 length is 13 residues. The CDR3 sequence is CASSLELAGEQYF. The DNA of the CDR3 is TGTGCCAGCAGTTTAGAACTAGCTGGCGAGCAGTACTTC.

This clonotype was seen a few times. The V and J genes are TRBV21-1 and TRBJ2-7. TRBV21-1 is a documented pseudogene. The CDR3 has 9 amino acids. The CDR3 here is CASLYEQYF. In DNA, the CDR3 is TGTGCCAGTCTCTACGAGCAGTACTTC.

This clonotype was detected a few times. This rearrangement joins TRBV3-1 to TRBJ1-2; D gene unclear. V dropped 0 bases and J dropped 7 bases, with 6 bases sitting between them. Germline V gene lookup returns CDR1 LGHDT and CDR2 YNNKEL (reference sequence). This CDR3 comprises 12 residues. The CDR3 here is CASSQDPGGYTF. CDR3 coding DNA: TGTGCCAGCAGCCAAGATCCGGGTGGCTACACCTTC.

The rearrangement uses TRBV7-2 and TRBJ2-5, with TRBD1 identical over 9 bases. There are 15 residues in the CDR3. V was pared by 1 base and J by 2 bases, with 2 bases of the junction left unmatched. Germline V CDR1 and CDR2: SGHTA, FQGNSA. CDR3 DNA: TGTGCCAGCAGCTTAGACGACAGGGGGCAAGAGACCCAGTACTTC. Protein: CASSLDDRGQETQYF.

This clonotype was counted only a few times. This rearrangement joins TRBV4-1 to TRBJ2-5; D remains unclear. Matching the DNA end better, TRBJ2-1 makes the J call doubtful. The CDR3 extends over 11 amino acids. The germline CDR1 and CDR2 sequences are MGHRA and YSYEKL. The CDR3 DNA reads TGCGCCAGCAGCCTACAGCACGAGCAGTTCTTC. Its protein is CASSLQHEQFF.

The chain recombines TRBV29-1 with TRBJ2-4; 9 bases line up with TRBD1. The CDR3 consists of 13 residues. The trim removed 8 bases at V and 7 bases at J, leaving 9 bases unmatched. CDR1 and CDR2 from the germline V gene are SQVTM and ANQGSEA. In nucleotides, the CDR3 is TGCAGCTTTTCACAGGGGGCTGGGAACATTCAGTACTTC. Amino acid sequence: CSFSQGAGNIQYF.

The V call is TRBV3-1, the J call TRBJ1-1, with a weak D call TRBD1 (5 bases). There are 15 residues in the CDR3. Germline V gene lookup returns CDR1 LGHDT and CDR2 YNNKEL (reference sequence). V lost 0 bases to trimming and J lost 4 bases, with 12 bases between them. CDR3 DNA: TGTGCCAGCAGCCAAGATAATTCGAGGGGCACTGAAGCTTTCTTT. Residues: CASSQDNSRGTEAFF. Combining the CDR3 with reference TRBV3-1 and TRBJ1-1 gives the whole variable domain DTAVSQTPKYLVTQMGNDKSIKCEQNLGHDTMYWYKQDSKKFLKIMFSYNNKELIINETVPNRFSPKSPDKAHLNLHINSLELGDSAVYFCASSQDNSRGTEAFFGQGTRLTVV.

A word on this clonotype: A junction end diverges from the germline sequence, so it may reflect a read error. The gene calls are TRBV5-1 and TRBJ2-6; D perhaps matches TRBD1 (5 bases). The germline gives CDR1 SGHRS, CDR2 YFSETQ. There are 15 residues in the CDR3. The CDR3 region is CASSLPGPGANVLAF. DNA for the CDR3: TGCGCCAGCAGCTTGCCCGGGCCTGGGGCCAACGTCCTGGCTTTC.

The sample holds a few counts of this clonotype. This sequence joins TRBV14 and TRBJ2-5; TRBD2 agrees at 10 bases. Losses at the gene ends were 0 bases for V and 7 bases for J; bases not matched to a gene: 8. The germline CDR1 and CDR2 sequences are SGHDN and FVKESK. This CDR3 spans 16 amino acids. Here the CDR3 reads CASSQELSGGAVTQYF. In DNA, the CDR3 is TGTGCCAGCAGCCAAGAATTGAGCGGGGGGGCCGTGACCCAGTACTTC.

The V gene is TRBV28, the J gene TRBJ2-7; D is possibly TRBD1 (6 bases). Trimming took 6 bases from V and 6 from J, leaving 18 bases between them. Germline-derived CDR1 and CDR2 are MDHEN and SYDVKM. The CDR3 consists of 14 residues. The CDR3: CASRTTRGPLEQYF. The DNA of the CDR3 is TGTGCCAGCAGAACGACCAGGGGTCCTCTCGAGCAGTACTTC.

J is TRBJ2-1 and V is TRBV12-3 or TRBV12-4, with 13 positions matching TRBD2. J was trimmed by 8 bases and V by 6 bases; bases with no gene match: 10. This CDR3 contains 16 residues. The DNA of the CDR3 is TGTGCCAGCAGCCAACTAGCGGGGGGGCCTGGGCATGAGCAGTTCTTC. The encoded protein is CASSQLAGGPGHEQFF.

V and J are TRBV11-3 and TRBJ2-6; perhaps TRBD2 as D (6 bases). The CDR3 runs to 18 residues. Germline values: CDR1 SGHNT, CDR2 YENEEA. The V end was cut by 5 bases, the J end by 0 bases, with 17 bases between. In nucleotides, the CDR3 is TGTGCCAGCAGCCACAGGAGGGACGCCCCCTCTGGGGCCAACGTCCTGACTTTC. Its translation is CASSHRRDAPSGANVLTF.

This clonotype was counted once. The rearrangement links TRBV7-9 to TRBJ2-6; possibly TRBD1 or TRBD2 for D (5 bases each). V was shortened by 2 bases and J by 4 bases, with 12 bases between the two germline ends. The CDR3 has 16 amino acids. CDR1 and CDR2 (germline): SEHNR, FQNEAQ (reference sequence). CDR3 sequence reads: CASSLLAGSGANVLTF. In nucleotides, the CDR3 is TGTGCCAGCAGCTTATTAGCAGGGAGCGGGGCCAACGTCCTGACTTTC.

This chain uses TRBV20-1 with TRBJ2-4; D perhaps matches TRBD2 (5 bases). Germline CDR1 and CDR2: DFQATT and SNEGSKA (reference sequence). Trimming stripped 0 bases from V and 0 bases from J, with 6 bases between. The CDR3 is 14 amino acids. CDR3 amino acids: CSARDLAAKNIQYF. Written as DNA, the CDR3 is TGCAGTGCTAGAGATCTAGCAGCCAAAAACATTCAGTACTTC.

This chain joins TRBV30 and TRBJ1-1; no clear D. Per germline, CDR1 GTSNPN and CDR2 SVGIG (reference sequence). V was trimmed by 4 bases and J by 8 bases, leaving 14 bases between them. The CDR3 has 12 residues. CDR3: CAWKFGQLEAFF. The CDR3 nucleotides read TGTGCCTGGAAGTTCGGGCAGCTAGAAGCTTTCTTT.

The sample holds a few counts of this clonotype. The chain joins TRBV3-1 to TRBJ2-4; D call uncertain. This CDR3 spans 12 amino acids. With 3 bases removed from V and 8 bases from J, the gap between germline ends came to 8 bases. Per germline, CDR1 LGHDT and CDR2 YNNKEL (reference sequence). The CDR3 reads CASSQGLYIQYF. DNA of the CDR3: TGTGCCAGCAGCCAGGGTTTGTACATTCAGTACTTC.

The chain employs TRBV27 and TRBJ1-2; TRBD1 matches 7 bases. Germline CDR1 is MNHEY and CDR2 is SMNVEV (reference sequence). The CDR3 contains 12 residues. V dropped 6 bases and J dropped 4; count of bases not matched to a gene: 2. The CDR3 bases are TGTGCCAGCAGGGAGGGGGCCTATGGCTACACCTTC. Encoded protein: CASREGAYGYTF.

The chain has TRBV20-1 and TRBJ2-5; 9 nucleotides agree with TRBD2. The CDR3 has 15 residues. J was trimmed by 5 bases and V by 6 bases; bases with no gene match: 13. Germline CDR1 reads DFQATT; CDR2 reads SNEGSKA (reference sequence). In nucleotides, the CDR3 is TGCAGTGCCTCTACTCCAATAGCGGGGGAGGAGACCCAGTACTTC. It encodes CSASTPIAGEETQYF.

This rearrangement joins TRBV20-1 to TRBJ1-2; tentative D call: TRBD1 (5 bases). Trimming shortened V by 3 bases and J by 6 bases, and 8 bases separated the two germline ends. The CDR3 totals 11 residues. Germline values: CDR1 DFQATT, CDR2 SNEGSKA (reference sequence). The CDR3 is CSARDNHGYTF. In DNA form, the CDR3 reads TGCAGTGCTAGGGACAACCATGGCTACACCTTC.

This clonotype was counted between two and nine times. This chain joins TRBV12-3 or TRBV12-4 and TRBJ1-5; 7 bases are shared with TRBD1. This CDR3 has 14 residues. V dropped 6 bases and J dropped 11; count of bases not matched to a gene: 13. The CDR3 is CASRNDRAKEAQHF. CDR3 DNA: TGTGCCAGCAGAAACGACAGGGCCAAGGAGGCCCAGCATTTT.

V and J are TRBV5-1 and TRBJ2-7; D not resolved. The CDR3 extends over 15 amino acids. Deletions cut 4 bases from V and 0 bases from J, with 14 bases between. Germline loops: CDR1 SGHRS, CDR2 YFSETQ. Here the CDR3 DNA reads TGCGCCAGCAGCCCTAGTGAGGAGTTCTCCTACGAGCAGTACTTC. Translation: CASSPSEEFSYEQYF.

The chain employs TRBV18 and TRBJ2-7; D is ambiguous. In germline, CDR1 is KGHSH, CDR2 LQKENI. CDR3 size: 15 residues. V lost 0 bases to trimming and J lost 3 bases, with 12 bases between them. CDR3 coding DNA: TGTGCCAGCTCACCACCGTCACACTACCACTACGAGCAGTACTTC. This codes for CASSPPSHYHYEQYF.

The gene calls are TRBV2 and TRBJ2-7, with 10 nucleotides matching TRBD1. The V segment lost 3 bases and the J segment 2 bases; nucleotides outside the gene matches: 1. The CDR3 runs 14 residues. The germline V gene has CDR1 SNHLY and CDR2 FYNNEI. The CDR3 bases are TGTGCCAGCAGTGATGGGACAGGGGCCTACGAGCAGTACTTC. It is translated as CASSDGTGAYEQYF. Based on the CDR3 plus reference TRBV2 and TRBJ2-7, the full variable domain is EPEVTQTPSHQVTQMGQEVILRCVPISNHLYFYWYRQILGQKVEFLVSFYNNEISEKSEIFDDQFSVERPDGSNFTLKIRSTKLEDSAMYFCASSDGTGAYEQYFGPGTRLTVT.

The CDR3 sequence is CAISLDRVNGYTF. The CDR3 nucleotides read TGTGCCATCAGTCTGGACAGGGTAAATGGCTACACCTTC. The chain joins TRBV10-3 to TRBJ1-2, with 8 bases lining up with TRBD1. The CDR3 spans 13 residues. Germline CDR1 ENHRY, CDR2 SYGVKD. V was pared by 5 bases and J by 6 bases, with 5 bases of the junction left unmatched.